The next 14 T cell receptor beta chains were all read from a single sample in a study of blood T cell repertoires in COVID-19. Data came from immunoSEQ multiplex PCR; TCRdb stores just in-frame clones and leaves some out. The sample carries some 150,000 clones, about 89% recorded once. Sequenced sample: peripheral blood. The receptors come from a man aged 50 to 60 who had recovered from COVID-19.

This sequence joins TRBV10-3 and TRBJ1-2; 8 bases map to TRBD1. This CDR3 has 14 residues. Per germline, CDR1 ENHRY and CDR2 SYGVKD. Trimming took 10 bases from V and 1 from J; bases not matched to a gene: 8. The CDR3 protein is CATRDRMNNYGYTF. The CDR3 nucleotides read TGTGCCACCAGGGACAGGATGAATAACTATGGCTACACCTTC.

This clone was picked up one time. The J gene is TRBJ2-7, the V gene TRBV4-3, with 8 nucleotides matching TRBD1. CDR1 and CDR2 from the germline V gene are LGHNA and YSLEER. The CDR3 is made up of 16 amino acids. V was clipped by 0 bases and J by 2 bases; unmatched bases: 6. The CDR3 spells CASSQDLGTGTYEQYF. The DNA of the CDR3 is TGCGCCAGCAGCCAAGATCTGGGGACAGGAACCTACGAGCAGTACTTC.

In DNA form, the CDR3 reads TGCAGCGTTGAAATCGGCGGCTACGAGCAGTACTTC. Its protein product is CSVEIGGYEQYF. The rearrangement uses TRBV29-1 and TRBJ2-7; D unresolved. In germline, CDR1 is SQVTM, CDR2 ANQGSEA. V lost 2 bases to trimming and J lost 3 bases, with 8 bases between them. CDR3 length equals 12 residues.

This chain links TRBV6-2 or TRBV6-3 with TRBJ1-5; D may be TRBD1 (5 bases). This CDR3 region has 16 residues. CDR1 and CDR2 (germline): MNHEY, SVGEGT. V lost 4 bases and J lost 3, with 16 bases in between. CDR3 sequence reads: CASSFLGGVINQPQHF. The CDR3, as DNA: TGTGCCAGCAGTTTCCTGGGGGGGGTAATCAATCAGCCCCAGCATTTT.

This clone was observed a few times. The rearrangement uses TRBV12-3 or TRBV12-4 and TRBJ2-2; no reliable D call. This CDR3 is built from 13 residues. V was cut by 5 bases and J by 8 bases, with 12 bases left in between. The CDR3 DNA reads TGTGCCAGCAGTGGAACGGCGGCGGGGGAGCTGTTTTTT. Translation: CASSGTAAGELFF.

The rearrangement joins TRBV6-5 to TRBJ2-3, with 11 bases matching TRBD2. CDR1 MNHEY and CDR2 SVGAGI come from the germline V gene. V was clipped by 10 bases and J by 2 bases; unmatched bases: 5. The CDR3 is 14 residues long. CDR3 protein: CATLAGGVTDTQYF. The CDR3, as DNA: TGTGCCACGTTAGCGGGGGGGGTCACAGATACGCAGTATTTT.

V is TRBV12-3 or TRBV12-4 and J is TRBJ2-2; D may be TRBD1 (5 bases). The CDR3 is made up of 13 amino acids. The ends were cut back, 2 bases at V and 7 bases at J, with 8 bases in the middle. The DNA of the CDR3 is TGTGCCAGCAGTTTAAAGGGGATCGGGGAGCTGTTTTTT. Its protein product is CASSLKGIGELFF.

The chain carries TRBV4-1 and TRBJ2-1; 8 bases agree with TRBD2. With 2 bases clipped from V and 9 bases from J, the junction kept 12 bases outside the gene matches. The CDR3 runs 16 residues. CDR1 and CDR2 from the germline V gene are MGHRA and YSYEKL. The chain's CDR3 is CASSQPRGGGWPEQFF. The CDR3 DNA reads as TGCGCCAGCAGCCAACCTCGGGGCGGGGGGTGGCCTGAGCAGTTCTTC.

Regarding this clone: The sample holds other DNA sequences that translate to the same CDR3. The gene calls are TRBV4-3 and TRBJ1-1, with D uncertain. The CDR3 covers 14 residues. Trimming shortened V by 3 bases and J by 1 base, and 9 bases separated the two germline ends. Germline V gene lookup returns CDR1 LGHNA and CDR2 YSLEER. The chain's CDR3 is CASSQEGRNTEAFF. CDR3 bases: TGCGCCAGCAGCCAGGAGGGCCGGAACACTGAAGCTTTCTTT.

The chain combines TRBV15 with TRBJ2-5; 7 nucleotides align to TRBD1. J gave up 0 bases and V 4 bases, and 5 bases lay outside the gene matches. CDR1 and CDR2 (germline): LNHNV, YYDKDF (reference sequence). The CDR3 runs 15 residues. The CDR3 nucleotides are TGTGCCACCAGCACCCCGACAGGGAACCAAGAGACCCAGTACTTC. Its protein is CATSTPTGNQETQYF.

The chain employs TRBV27 and TRBJ1-2, with D unclear. The length of the CDR3 is 16 residues. In germline, CDR1 is MNHEY, CDR2 SMNVEV (reference sequence). Trimming pared 5 bases from V and 8 bases from J, leaving 24 bases between. The CDR3 here is CASSPTKPPNTMGYTF. CDR3 DNA sequence: TGTGCCAGCAGTCCGACCAAGCCCCCAAATACTATGGGCTACACCTTC.

The chain joins TRBV11-2 to TRBJ1-2; 8 nucleotides line up with TRBD1. The CDR3 sequence is 15 residues long. Unmatched junction bases numbered 9, after V lost 2 bases and J lost 7 bases. Germline-derived CDR1 and CDR2 are SGHAT and FQNNGV. The CDR3 DNA is TGTGCCAGCAGCTTAAGATCCGGGACAGGCTCTGGCTACACCTTC. The encoded protein is CASSLRSGTGSGYTF. The variable domain in full, completed from reference TRBV11-2 and TRBJ1-2, reads EAGVAQSPRYKIIEKRQSVAFWCNPISGHATLYWYQQILGQGPKLLIQFQNNGVVDDSQLPKDRFSAERLKGVDSTLKIQPAKLEDSAVYLCASSLRSGTGSGYTFGSGTRLTVV.

The chain carries TRBV23-1 and TRBJ2-7; 7 bases agree with TRBD1. TRBV23-1 is identified as an open reading frame with a role that is uncertain. This CDR3 has 17 residues. V dropped 0 bases and J dropped 0; count of bases not matched to a gene: 8. The CDR3 here is CASSQSGLQGHSYEQYF. The CDR3 DNA reads TGCGCCAGCAGTCAATCGGGTCTACAGGGGCACTCCTACGAGCAGTACTTC.

This chain connects TRBV6-5 to TRBJ2-7; 7 bases line up with TRBD1. The length of the CDR3 is 15 residues. The V and J ends lost 0 bases and 0 bases, in that order; junction bases with no gene match: 2. Germline loops: CDR1 MNHEY, CDR2 SVGAGI. The CDR3 region has the DNA TGTGCCAGCAGTTACTCGACAGGGACCTCCTACGAGCAGTACTTC. This sequence encodes CASSYSTGTSYEQYF.